This T cell receptor beta chain originates from a study of T cells in tuberculosis. This table comes from immunoSEQ multiplex PCR, and its TCRdb copy is limited to in-frame clones, with some not included. The data hold around 10,000 clones, with over 90% observed a single time. There are 13 residues in the CDR3. Per the germline V gene, CDR1 is SGHDT and CDR2 is YYEEEE. Between the trimmed V and J ends, which lost 0 bases and 6 bases, there was a span of 8 bases. Sequenced input: PBMCs. The V call is TRBV5-6, the J call TRBJ2-3, with D perhaps matching TRBD1 (6 bases). This TCR derives from an adult with tuberculosis. The CDR3 protein is CASSLGTADTQYF. CDR3 DNA sequence: TGTGCCAGCAGCTTGGGGACAGCGGATACGCAGTATTTT.